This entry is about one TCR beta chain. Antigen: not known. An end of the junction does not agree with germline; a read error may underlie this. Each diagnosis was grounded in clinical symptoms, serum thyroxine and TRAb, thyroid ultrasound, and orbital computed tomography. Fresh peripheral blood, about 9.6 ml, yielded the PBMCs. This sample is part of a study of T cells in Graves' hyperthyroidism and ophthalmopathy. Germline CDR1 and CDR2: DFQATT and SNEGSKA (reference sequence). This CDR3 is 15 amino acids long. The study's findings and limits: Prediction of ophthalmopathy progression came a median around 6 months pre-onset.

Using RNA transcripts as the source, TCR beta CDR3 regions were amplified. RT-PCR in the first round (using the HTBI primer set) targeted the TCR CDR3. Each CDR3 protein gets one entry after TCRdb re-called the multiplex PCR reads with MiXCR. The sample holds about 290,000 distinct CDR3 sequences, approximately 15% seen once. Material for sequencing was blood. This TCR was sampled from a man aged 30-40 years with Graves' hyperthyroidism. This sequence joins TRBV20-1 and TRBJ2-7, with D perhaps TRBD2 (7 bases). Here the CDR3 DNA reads TGCAGTGCTAGTAGAGGGGGGGTGGGTATCAACGAGCAGTGCTTC. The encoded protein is CSASRGGVGINEQCF.